The rows below give T cell receptor beta chains drawn from one sample of a study of identifying expanded T cells in peripheral blood. Data came from immunoSEQ multiplex PCR; TCRdb stores just in-frame clones and leaves some out. The data contain around 78,000 clones, roughly 81% of them seen just once; the ten biggest clones take up approximately 18%. The sample was blood. Source of these receptors: a person between 18 and 75 years old in good health. Each CDR3 is given with its conserved first and last residue. The D gene is left open where the match is weak. Not every row has a clone size; where given, it reads once, few, many or a size class.

TRBD1 NA TRBJ2-7 TRBV4-1 CASSRMDREPFYEQYF TGCGCCAGCAGCCGTATGGACAGGGAACCCTTCTACGAGCAGTACTTC
TRBD2 NA TRBJ2-1 TRBV7-9 CASSLGLAGYNEQFF TGTGCCAGTAGCTTGGGACTAGCGGGGTACAATGAGCAGTTCTTC
TRBD1 NA TRBJ2-7 TRBV15 CATSRDRDRGSYEQYF TGTGCCACCAGCAGAGATAGGGACAGGGGATCCTACGAGCAGTACTTC
TRBD2 NA TRBJ2-1 TRBV5-6 CASSLPASGSGEQFF TGTGCCAGCAGCTTGCCAGCTAGCGGGAGTGGTGAGCAGTTCTTC
TRBD1 NA TRBJ2-5 TRBV19 CASSIIGQGYETQYF TGTGCCAGTAGTATTATCGGACAGGGGTACGAGACCCAGTACTTC
NA NA TRBJ2-7 TRBV7-2 CASSLGPGYSYEQYF TGTGCCAGCAGCTTGGGTCCGGGCTACTCCTACGAGCAGTACTTC
TRBD2 NA TRBJ2-1 TRBV5-8 CASTRYPTSGNNEQFF TGTGCCAGCACCCGCTACCCGACTAGCGGGAACAATGAGCAGTTCTTC
TRBD2 once TRBJ2-1 TRBV27 CASSSALLAGGYNEQFF TGTGCCAGCAGTTCCGCCCTACTAGCGGGAGGGTACAATGAGCAGTTCTTC
NA NA TRBJ2-7 TRBV7-9 CASSLSSYEQYF TGTGCCAGCAGCTTAAGCTCGTACGAGCAGTACTTC
NA NA TRBJ2-1 TRBV15 CATNLAVSYNEQFF TGTGCCACAAACTTAGCGGTTTCCTACAATGAGCAGTTCTTC
TRBD2 NA TRBJ2-3 TRBV4-3 CASSRTGTSGEGDTQYF TGCGCCAGCAGCCGGACCGGGACTAGCGGTGAGGGAGATACGCAGTATTTT
TRBD2 once TRBJ2-5 TRBV10-3 CAISDSETSGRQYQETQYF TGTGCCATCAGTGACTCGGAAACTAGCGGGAGGCAGTACCAAGAGACCCAGTACTTC
TRBD1 NA TRBJ1-4 TRBV18 CASSPPSTGKLEKLFF TGTGCCAGCTCACCCCCTTCGACAGGGAAGCTTGAAAAACTGTTTTTT
TRBD2 NA TRBJ2-1 TRBV30 CAWSNRLAGGNEQFF TGTGCCTGGAGTAACCGACTAGCGGGAGGGAATGAGCAGTTCTTC
NA NA TRBJ1-2 TRBV7-8 CASSLVIPVGGTHYGYTF TGTGCCAGCAGCTTAGTAATCCCCGTAGGGGGGACCCACTATGGCTACACCTTC
NA NA TRBJ1-4 TRBV5-1 CASKLQDETNEKLFF TGCGCCAGCAAACTACAGGACGAAACTAATGAAAAACTGTTTTTT